This entry describes one T cell receptor beta chain. Its antigen is not identified. These data come from a study of response to subunit inactivated influenza vaccine. Study observations and caveats: Each seasonal influenza vaccination recruits few new T cells, the authors suggested.

Germline lookup yields CDR1 MNHNY and CDR2 SVGAGI (reference sequence). V gave up 6 bases and J gave up 4 bases, with 12 bases separating them. This CDR3 has 13 amino acids. Via MiXCR, TCRdb re-called the RT-PCR reads, giving one row per CDR3 protein. The sample shows about 520,000 distinct CDR3 sequences, approximately 7.2% of them seen only once. The rearrangement links TRBV6-6 to TRBJ2-5, with unresolved D. The TCR sequence derives from a man aged 50-75 years who received an inactivated influenza vaccine. This specimen was PBMCs from blood, taken about 23 months after vaccination. The CDR3 DNA reads TGTGCCAGCAGCCCCTTATGGTCAGAGACCCAGTACTTC. It specifies CASSPLWSETQYF.